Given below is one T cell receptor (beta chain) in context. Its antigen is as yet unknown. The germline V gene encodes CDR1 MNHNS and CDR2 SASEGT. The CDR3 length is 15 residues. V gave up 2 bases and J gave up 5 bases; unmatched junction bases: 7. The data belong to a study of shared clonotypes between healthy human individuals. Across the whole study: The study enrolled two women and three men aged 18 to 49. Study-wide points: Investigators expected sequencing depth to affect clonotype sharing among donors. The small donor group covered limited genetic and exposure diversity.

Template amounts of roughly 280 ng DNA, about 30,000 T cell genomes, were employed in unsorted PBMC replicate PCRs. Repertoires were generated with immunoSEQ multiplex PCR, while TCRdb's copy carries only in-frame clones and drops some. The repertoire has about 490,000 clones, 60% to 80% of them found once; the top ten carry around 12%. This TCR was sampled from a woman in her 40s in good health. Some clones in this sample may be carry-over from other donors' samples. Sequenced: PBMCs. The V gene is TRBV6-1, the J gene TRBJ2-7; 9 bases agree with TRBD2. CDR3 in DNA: TGTGCCAGCAGTGAAAATGCGGGAGGGTACGACGAGCAGTACTTC. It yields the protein CASSENAGGYDEQYF.